The sequence of this T cell receptor beta chain was determined in a study of shared clonotypes between healthy human individuals. Whole-study context: Per donor, CD8 memory used one plate, CD8 naive used two, CD4 memory used three and CD4 naive used three. Overall study findings and caveats: Generally, naive subsets (rather than memory subsets) showed larger estimated richness. Unshared clonotypes carried lower generation probabilities than those common to all four donors. Sampling involved blood alone; tissue repertoires likely differ.

The V gene's germline CDR1 is SGHTA and CDR2 FQGTGA. Trimming pared 5 bases from V and 2 bases from J, leaving 12 bases between. This CDR3 contains 14 residues. With regard to this clone: Its antigen is still unknown. The identical CDR3 is also encoded by other nucleotide sequences in the sample.

Produced via immunoSEQ multiplex PCR; TCRdb's table is partial and in-frame only. The table has hundreds of thousands of clones, around 78% seen once. Specimen: memory CD4+ T cells sorted from blood. Documented subset: CD45RA-negative fraction. The clonotype originates from a woman in her thirties in good health. The J gene is TRBJ2-5, the V gene TRBV7-3; perhaps D is TRBD1 or TRBD2 (5 bases each). Here the CDR3 reads CASSDGTAQETQYF. CDR3 DNA sequence: TGTGCCAGCAGCGATGGGACGGCACAAGAGACCCAGTACTTC.